This TCR beta chain came from a study of technical replicates of blood from a handful of donors. Clones were sequenced by immunoSEQ multiplex PCR, and TCRdb holds only the in-frame ones, with some missing. The table includes 50,000 to 70,000 clones, roughly 90% detected once. This CDR3 region has 15 residues. The specimen was PBMCs. The chain combines TRBV21-1 with TRBJ1-1; TRBD1, as called in the table, went unchecked against the DNA. TRBV21-1 is shown as a pseudogene. This receptor was taken from a human donor in good health. Some clones in this sample may be carry-over from other donors' samples. CDR3 loop: CASRMGQGSFTEAFF. The CDR3 DNA follows: TGTGCCAGCAGGATGGGACAGGGAAGTTTCACTGAAGCTTTCTTT.